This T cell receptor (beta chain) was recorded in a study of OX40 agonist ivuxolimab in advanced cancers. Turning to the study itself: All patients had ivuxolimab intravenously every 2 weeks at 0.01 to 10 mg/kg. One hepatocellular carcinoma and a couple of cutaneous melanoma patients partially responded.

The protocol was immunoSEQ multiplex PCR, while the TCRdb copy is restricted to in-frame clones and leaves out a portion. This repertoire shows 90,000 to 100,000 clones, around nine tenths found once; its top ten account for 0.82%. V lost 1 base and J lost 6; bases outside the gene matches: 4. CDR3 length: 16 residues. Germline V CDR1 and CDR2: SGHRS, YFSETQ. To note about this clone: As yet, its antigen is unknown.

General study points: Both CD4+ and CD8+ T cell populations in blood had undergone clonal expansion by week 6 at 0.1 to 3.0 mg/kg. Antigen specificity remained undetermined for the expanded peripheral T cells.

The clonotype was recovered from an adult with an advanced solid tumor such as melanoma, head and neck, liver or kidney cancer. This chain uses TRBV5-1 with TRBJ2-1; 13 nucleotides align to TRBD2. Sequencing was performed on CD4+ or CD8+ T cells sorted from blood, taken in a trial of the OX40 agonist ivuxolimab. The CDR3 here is CASSLSGTSGINEQFF. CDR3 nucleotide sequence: TGCGCCAGCAGCTTGAGCGGGACTAGCGGGATCAATGAGCAGTTCTTC.